Following are 10 T cell receptor beta chains from one sample sequenced in a study of CD8 T cells in Susac syndrome. RNA, at about 0.45 to 1 ug, was reverse transcribed with random hexamers. Using its own MiXCR run on the immunoSEQ multiplex PCR reads, TCRdb lists one record per CDR3 protein. The sample shows more than 65,000 distinct CDR3 sequences, roughly 94% of them seen only once. Sequenced input: CD8+ T cells from PBMCs. These TCRs come from a human donor with Susac syndrome.

Comments on this clonotype: At one end the junction does not follow the germline gene, possibly because of a read error. The rearrangement uses TRBV9 and TRBJ2-7; 7 bases agree with TRBD2. The CDR3 runs to 15 residues. CDR1 and CDR2 from the germline V gene are SGDLS and YYNGEE. The CDR3 DNA is TGTGCCAGCAGCGTAGGGGAGCGGGACTCCCACGAGCAGTACTTC. It yields the protein CASSVGERDSHEQYF.

Concerning this clonotype: A read error may account for a junction end that differs from germline. In DNA, the CDR3 is TGCAGCGTTCCTAGCGGGAGGGGGAACAATGAACAGTTCTTC. This translates into CSVPSGRGNNEQFF. The V gene is TRBV29-1, the J gene TRBJ2-1, with 12 nucleotides matching TRBD2. This CDR3 region has 14 residues. CDR1 and CDR2 (germline): SQVTM, ANQGSEA.

The J gene is TRBJ1-1, the V gene TRBV6-4, with 7 bases fitting TRBD1. The CDR3 length is 13 residues. Germline trimming cut 3 bases from V and 4 bases from J; bases unmatched to any gene: 2. Germline assignment: CDR1 MRHNA and CDR2 SNTAGT. The CDR3 bases are TGTGCCAGCAGTGAAACAGGGGCCACTGAAGCTTTCTTT. It is translated as CASSETGATEAFF.

The chain links TRBV20-1 to TRBJ2-7, with 10 bases that match TRBD2. The junction had 12 bases not matched to a gene; V was cut back by 3 bases and J by 4 bases. CDR3 length: 16 residues. Germline V gene sequence: CDR1 DFQATT, CDR2 SNEGSKA (reference sequence). Here the CDR3 DNA reads TGCAGTGCTAGCCCCACGGACGGGACTAGCGTATACGAGCAGTACTTC. Its translation is CSASPTDGTSVYEQYF.

This chain uses TRBV27 with TRBJ1-2; 10 bases match TRBD1. Germline values: CDR1 MNHEY, CDR2 SMNVEV (reference sequence). J lost 7 bases, V lost 6 bases, and 5 bases had no gene match. CDR3 length equals 13 residues. The CDR3 DNA is TGTGCCAGCAGCCAGGGGACAGGGGTTGGCTACACCTTC. Translated, it gives CASSQGTGVGYTF.

The genes are TRBV25-1 and TRBJ1-1, with D possibly being TRBD1 (5 bases). CDR1 and CDR2 (germline): MGHDK, SYGVNS. V gave up 4 bases and J gave up 0 bases, with 12 bases separating them. The CDR3 has 15 residues. This chain's CDR3 is CASSGLGVMNTEAFF. In nucleotides, the CDR3 is TGTGCCAGCAGTGGCTTAGGGGTCATGAACACTGAAGCTTTCTTT. The variable domain in full, completed from reference TRBV25-1 and TRBJ1-1, reads EADIYQTPRYLVIGTGKKITLECSQTMGHDKMYWYQQDPGMELHLIHYSYGVNSTEKGDLSSESTVSRIRTEHFPLTLESARPSHTSQYLCASSGLGVMNTEAFFGQGTRLTVV.

The genes are TRBV2 and TRBJ2-7; 7 positions match TRBD2. With V trimmed by 4 bases and J by 0 bases, 6 bases remained unmatched. This CDR3 contains 15 residues. The V gene's germline CDR1 is SNHLY and CDR2 FYNNEI. The CDR3: CASSGGGRTSYEQYF. DNA of the CDR3: TGTGCCAGCAGTGGGGGCGGGAGAACCTCCTACGAGCAGTACTTC.

This chain connects TRBV20-1 to TRBJ1-2; no firm D call. Trimming cost V 6 bases and J 4 bases, with 15 bases left between them. The CDR3 length is 13 residues. The germline V gene encodes CDR1 DFQATT and CDR2 SNEGSKA (reference sequence). The CDR3 nucleotides are TGCAGTGCCCGATCACCCGGGAGCTATGGCTACACCTTC. Its protein product is CSARSPGSYGYTF.

The J gene is TRBJ1-5, the V gene TRBV15, with no clear D. The germline gives CDR1 LNHNV, CDR2 YYDKDF (reference sequence). The CDR3 extends over 15 amino acids. V shed 0 bases and J shed 3 bases, with 9 bases lying between them. The CDR3 nucleotides are TGTGCCACCAGCAGAGATGTACAGCACAATCAGCCCCAGCATTTT. Its translation is CATSRDVQHNQPQHF. Based on the CDR3 plus reference TRBV15 and TRBJ1-5, the full variable domain is DAMVIQNPRYQVTQFGKPVTLSCSQTLNHNVMYWYQQKSSQAPKLLFHYYDKDFNNEADTPDNFQSRRPNTSFCFLDIRSPGLGDTAMYLCATSRDVQHNQPQHFGDGTRLSIL.

The gene calls are TRBV4-2 and TRBJ2-2, with 10 bases lining up with TRBD2. The V and J ends lost 1 base and 5 bases, in that order; junction bases with no gene match: 4. CDR1 is LGHNA and CDR2 is YNFKEQ in the germline V gene. The CDR3 runs 16 residues. The CDR3 DNA sequence: TGTGCCAGCAGCCAAGGACCACTAGCGGGGACCGGGGAGCTGTTTTTT. Translating gives CASSQGPLAGTGELFF.